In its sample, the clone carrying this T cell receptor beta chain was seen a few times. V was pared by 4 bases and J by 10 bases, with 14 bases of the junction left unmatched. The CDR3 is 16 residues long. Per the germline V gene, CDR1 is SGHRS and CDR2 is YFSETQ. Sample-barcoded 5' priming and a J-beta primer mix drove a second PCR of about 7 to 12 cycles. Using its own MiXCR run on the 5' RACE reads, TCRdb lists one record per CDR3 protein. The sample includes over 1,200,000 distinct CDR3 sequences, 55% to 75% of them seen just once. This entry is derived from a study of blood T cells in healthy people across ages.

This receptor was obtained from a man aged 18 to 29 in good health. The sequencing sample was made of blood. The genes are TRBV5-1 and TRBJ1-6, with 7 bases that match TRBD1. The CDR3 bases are TGCGCCAGCAGCGACCCCCGCACAGGGGTCGGATCACCCCTCCACTTT. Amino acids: CASSDPRTGVGSPLHF. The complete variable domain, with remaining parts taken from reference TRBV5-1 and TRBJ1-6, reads KAGVTQTPRYLIKTRGQQVTLSCSPISGHRSVSWYQQTPGQGLQFLFEYFSETQRNKGNFPGRFSGRQFSNSRSEMNVSTLELGDSALYLCASSDPRTGVGSPLHFGNGTRLTVT.